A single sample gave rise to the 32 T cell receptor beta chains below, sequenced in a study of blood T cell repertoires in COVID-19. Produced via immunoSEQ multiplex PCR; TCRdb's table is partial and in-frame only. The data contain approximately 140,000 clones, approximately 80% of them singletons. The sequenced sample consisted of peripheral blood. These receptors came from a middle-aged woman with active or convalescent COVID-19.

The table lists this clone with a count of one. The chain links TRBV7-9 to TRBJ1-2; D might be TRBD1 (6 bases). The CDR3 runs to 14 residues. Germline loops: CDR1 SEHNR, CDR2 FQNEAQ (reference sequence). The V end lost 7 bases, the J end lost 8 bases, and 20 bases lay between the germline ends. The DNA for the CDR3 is TGTGCCAGCAACTTGGGGGCCGGCCCAGGGGGCTACACCTTC. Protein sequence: CASNLGAGPGGYTF.

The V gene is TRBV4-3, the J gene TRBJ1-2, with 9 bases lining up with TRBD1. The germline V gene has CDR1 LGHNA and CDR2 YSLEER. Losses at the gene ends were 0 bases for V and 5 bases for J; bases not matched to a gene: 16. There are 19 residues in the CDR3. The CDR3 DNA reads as TGCGCCAGCAGCCAAGAGGAAGGGACAGGGAGACGAGATCTTTATGGCTACACCTTC. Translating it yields CASSQEEGTGRRDLYGYTF.

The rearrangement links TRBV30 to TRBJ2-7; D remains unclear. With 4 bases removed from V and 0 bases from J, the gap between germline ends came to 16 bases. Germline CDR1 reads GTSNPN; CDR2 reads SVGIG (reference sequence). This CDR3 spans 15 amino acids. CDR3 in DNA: TGTGCCTGGAACGTCCCAGCGCTTAACTCCTACGAGCAGTACTTC. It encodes CAWNVPALNSYEQYF.

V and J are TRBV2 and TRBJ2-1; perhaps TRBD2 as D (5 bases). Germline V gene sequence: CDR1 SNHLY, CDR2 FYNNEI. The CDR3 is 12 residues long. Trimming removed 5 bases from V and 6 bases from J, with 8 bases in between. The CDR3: CASSSEGNEQFF. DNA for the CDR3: TGTGCCAGCAGTTCCGAGGGCAATGAGCAGTTCTTC. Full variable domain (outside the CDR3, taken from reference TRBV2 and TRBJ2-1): EPEVTQTPSHQVTQMGQEVILRCVPISNHLYFYWYRQILGQKVEFLVSFYNNEISEKSEIFDDQFSVERPDGSNFTLKIRSTKLEDSAMYFCASSSEGNEQFFGPGTRLTVL.

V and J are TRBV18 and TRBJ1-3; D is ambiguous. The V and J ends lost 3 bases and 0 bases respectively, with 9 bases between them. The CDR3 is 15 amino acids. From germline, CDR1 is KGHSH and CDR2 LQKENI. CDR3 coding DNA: TGTGCCAGCTCACCGGTGGACTACTCTGGAAACACCATATATTTT. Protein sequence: CASSPVDYSGNTIYF.

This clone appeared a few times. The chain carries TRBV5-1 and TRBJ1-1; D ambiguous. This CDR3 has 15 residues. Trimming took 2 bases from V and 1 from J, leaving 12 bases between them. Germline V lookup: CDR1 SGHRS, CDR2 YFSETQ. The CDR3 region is CASSLLESGNTEAFF. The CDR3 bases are TGCGCCAGCAGCTTATTAGAGAGTGGGAACACTGAAGCTTTCTTT.

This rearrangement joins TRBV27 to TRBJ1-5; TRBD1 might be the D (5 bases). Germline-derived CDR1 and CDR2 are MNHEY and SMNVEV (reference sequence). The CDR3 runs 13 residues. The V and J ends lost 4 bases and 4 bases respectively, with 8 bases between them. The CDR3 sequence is CASSYNRNQPQHF. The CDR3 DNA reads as TGTGCCAGCAGTTACAACAGGAATCAGCCCCAGCATTTT.

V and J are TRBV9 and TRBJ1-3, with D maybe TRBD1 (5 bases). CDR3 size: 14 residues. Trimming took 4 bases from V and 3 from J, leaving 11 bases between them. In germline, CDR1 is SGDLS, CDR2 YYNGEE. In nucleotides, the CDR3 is TGTGCCAGCAGCTCGATGCAGGGTGGAAACACCATATATTTT. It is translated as CASSSMQGGNTIYF.

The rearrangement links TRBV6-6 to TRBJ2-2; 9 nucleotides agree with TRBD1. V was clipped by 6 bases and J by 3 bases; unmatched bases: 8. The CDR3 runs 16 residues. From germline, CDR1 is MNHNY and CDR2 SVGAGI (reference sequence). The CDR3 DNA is TGTGCCAGCAGCATGGACAGGGGACGTGACACCGGGGAGCTGTTTTTT. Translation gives CASSMDRGRDTGELFF.

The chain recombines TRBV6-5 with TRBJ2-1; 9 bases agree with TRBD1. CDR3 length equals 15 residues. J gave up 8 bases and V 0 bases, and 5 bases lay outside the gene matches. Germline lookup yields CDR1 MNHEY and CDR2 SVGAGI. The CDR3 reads CASSYSGGQGDEQFF. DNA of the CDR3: TGTGCCAGCAGTTACTCGGGGGGACAGGGTGATGAGCAGTTCTTC.

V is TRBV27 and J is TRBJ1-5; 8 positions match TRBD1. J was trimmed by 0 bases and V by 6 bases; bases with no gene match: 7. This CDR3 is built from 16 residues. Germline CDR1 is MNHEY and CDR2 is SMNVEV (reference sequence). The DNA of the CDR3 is TGTGCCAGCAGGGAAGTAACAGGGGGTAGCAATCAGCCCCAGCATTTT. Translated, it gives CASREVTGGSNQPQHF.

The DNA for the CDR3 is TGCGCCAGCAGCTCCCAGGGGGGCGACACTGAAGCTTTCTTT. Amino acids: CASSSQGGDTEAFF. The chain links TRBV5-1 to TRBJ1-1, with TRBD1 matching 7 bases. The V and J ends lost 3 bases and 3 bases, in that order; junction bases with no gene match: 5. The CDR3 has 14 amino acids. Germline assignment: CDR1 SGHRS and CDR2 YFSETQ.

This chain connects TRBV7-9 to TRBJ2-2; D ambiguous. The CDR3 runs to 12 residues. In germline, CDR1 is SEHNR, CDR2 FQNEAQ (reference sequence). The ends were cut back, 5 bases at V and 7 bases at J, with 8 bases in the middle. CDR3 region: CASSPPGGELFF. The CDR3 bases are TGTGCCAGCAGCCCCCCCGGCGGGGAGCTGTTTTTT. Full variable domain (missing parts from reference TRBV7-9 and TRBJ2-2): DTGVSQNPRHKITKRGQNVTFRCDPISEHNRLYWYRQTLGQGPEFLTYFQNEAQLEKSRLLSDRFSAERPKGSFSTLEIQRTEQGDSAMYLCASSPPGGELFFGEGSRLTVL.

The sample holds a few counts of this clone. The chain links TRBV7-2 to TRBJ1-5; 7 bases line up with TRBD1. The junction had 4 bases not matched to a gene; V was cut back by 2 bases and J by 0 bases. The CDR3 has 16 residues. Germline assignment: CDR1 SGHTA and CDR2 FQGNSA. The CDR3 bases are TGTGCCAGCAGCTTATACGGGACAGATAGCAATCAGCCCCAGCATTTT. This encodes CASSLYGTDSNQPQHF.

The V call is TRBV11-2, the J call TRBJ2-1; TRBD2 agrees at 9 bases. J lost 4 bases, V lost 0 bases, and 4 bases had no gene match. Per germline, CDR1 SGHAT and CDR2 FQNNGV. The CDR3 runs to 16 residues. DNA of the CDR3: TGTGCCAGCAGCTTAGATTTGGCGGGAGGGTACAATGAGCAGTTCTTC. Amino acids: CASSLDLAGGYNEQFF.

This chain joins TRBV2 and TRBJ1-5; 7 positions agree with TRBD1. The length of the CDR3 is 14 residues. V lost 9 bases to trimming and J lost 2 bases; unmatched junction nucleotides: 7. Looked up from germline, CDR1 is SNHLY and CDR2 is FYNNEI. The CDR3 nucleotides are TGTGCCAGTGGACAGGCCCGGCGCAATCAGCCCCAGCATTTT. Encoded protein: CASGQARRNQPQHF.

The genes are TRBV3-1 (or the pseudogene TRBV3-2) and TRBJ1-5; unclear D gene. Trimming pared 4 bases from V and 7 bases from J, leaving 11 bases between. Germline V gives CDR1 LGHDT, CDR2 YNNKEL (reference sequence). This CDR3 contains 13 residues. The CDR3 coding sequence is TGTGCCAGCAGCCTTTCCGGTAAGCAGCCCCAGCATTTT. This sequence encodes CASSLSGKQPQHF.

The CDR3 loop reads CASNPGEGAGELFF. The CDR3 nucleotides are TGTGCCAGCAACCCCGGGGAGGGAGCCGGGGAGCTGTTTTTT. The V gene is TRBV5-4, the J gene TRBJ2-2; 7 bases align to TRBD2. Looked up from germline, CDR1 is SGHNT and CDR2 is YYREEE (reference sequence). The ends lost 6 bases at V and 6 bases at J; junction bases unmatched: 8. The CDR3 extends over 14 amino acids.

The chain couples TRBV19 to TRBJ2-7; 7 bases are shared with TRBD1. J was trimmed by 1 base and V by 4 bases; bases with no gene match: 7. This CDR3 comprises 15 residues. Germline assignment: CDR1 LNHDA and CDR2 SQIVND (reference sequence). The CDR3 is CASSTTGTASYEQYF. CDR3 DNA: TGTGCCAGTAGTACGACCGGGACAGCGTCCTACGAGCAGTACTTC.

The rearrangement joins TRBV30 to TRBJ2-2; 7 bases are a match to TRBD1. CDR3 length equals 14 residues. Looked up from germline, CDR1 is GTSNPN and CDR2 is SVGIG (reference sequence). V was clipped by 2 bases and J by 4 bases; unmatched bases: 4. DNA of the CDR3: TGTGCCTGGAGTCCGGACAGGCGCACCGGGGAGCTGTTTTTT. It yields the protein CAWSPDRRTGELFF.

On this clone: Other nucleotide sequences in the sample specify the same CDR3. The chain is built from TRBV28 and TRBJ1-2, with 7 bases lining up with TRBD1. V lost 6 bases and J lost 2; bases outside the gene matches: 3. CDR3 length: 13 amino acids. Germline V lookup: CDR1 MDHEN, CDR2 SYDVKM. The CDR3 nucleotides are TGTGCCAGCAGCCCGACAGGGAACTATGGCTACACCTTC. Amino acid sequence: CASSPTGNYGYTF.

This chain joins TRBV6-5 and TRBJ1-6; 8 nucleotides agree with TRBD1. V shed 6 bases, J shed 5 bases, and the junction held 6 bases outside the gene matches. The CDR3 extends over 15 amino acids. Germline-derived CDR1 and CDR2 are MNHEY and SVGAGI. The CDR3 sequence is CASSRTGGNNSPLHF. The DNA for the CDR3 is TGTGCCAGCAGCCGAACAGGGGGGAATAATTCACCCCTCCACTTT.

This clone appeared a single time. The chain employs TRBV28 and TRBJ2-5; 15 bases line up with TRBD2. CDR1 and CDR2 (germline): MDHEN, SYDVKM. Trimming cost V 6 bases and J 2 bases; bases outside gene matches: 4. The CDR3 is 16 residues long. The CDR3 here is CASRRGLAGGQETQYF. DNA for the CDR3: TGTGCCAGCAGGCGGGGACTAGCGGGGGGTCAAGAGACCCAGTACTTC.

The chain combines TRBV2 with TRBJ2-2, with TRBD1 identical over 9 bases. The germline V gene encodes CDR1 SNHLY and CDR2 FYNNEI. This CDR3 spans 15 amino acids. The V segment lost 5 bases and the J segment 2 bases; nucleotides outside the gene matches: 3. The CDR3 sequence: CASSRQGGNTGELFF. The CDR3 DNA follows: TGTGCCAGCAGTAGACAGGGGGGTAACACCGGGGAGCTGTTTTTT. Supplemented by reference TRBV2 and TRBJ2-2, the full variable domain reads EPEVTQTPSHQVTQMGQEVILRCVPISNHLYFYWYRQILGQKVEFLVSFYNNEISEKSEIFDDQFSVERPDGSNFTLKIRSTKLEDSAMYFCASSRQGGNTGELFFGEGSRLTVL.

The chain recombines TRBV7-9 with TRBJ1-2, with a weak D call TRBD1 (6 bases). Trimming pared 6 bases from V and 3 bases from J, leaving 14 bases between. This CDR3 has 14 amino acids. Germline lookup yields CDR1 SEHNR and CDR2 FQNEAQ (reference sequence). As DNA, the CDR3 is TGTGCCAGCAGACATACAGGGACGGACTATGGCTACACCTTC. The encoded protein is CASRHTGTDYGYTF.

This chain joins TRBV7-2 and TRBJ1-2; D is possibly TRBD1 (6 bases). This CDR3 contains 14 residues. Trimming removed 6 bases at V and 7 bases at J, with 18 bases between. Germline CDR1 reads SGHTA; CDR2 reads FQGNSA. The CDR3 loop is CASRRTAGGRGYTF. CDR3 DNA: TGTGCCAGCAGGAGAACCGCGGGGGGCCGTGGCTACACCTTC.

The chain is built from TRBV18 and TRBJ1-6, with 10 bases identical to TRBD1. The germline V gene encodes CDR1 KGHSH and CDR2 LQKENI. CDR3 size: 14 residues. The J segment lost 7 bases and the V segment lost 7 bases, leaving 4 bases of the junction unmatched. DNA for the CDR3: TGTGCCAGCTACGAGGACAGGGGGAATTCACCCCTCCACTTT. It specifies CASYEDRGNSPLHF.

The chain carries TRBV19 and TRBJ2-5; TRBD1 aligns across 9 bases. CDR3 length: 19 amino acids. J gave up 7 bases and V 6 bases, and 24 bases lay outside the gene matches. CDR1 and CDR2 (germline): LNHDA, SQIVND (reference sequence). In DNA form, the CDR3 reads TGTGCCAGTAGCCATAGAGACTCCGGGACAGGGAGGAGGCAGGGGACCCAGTACTTC. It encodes CASSHRDSGTGRRQGTQYF. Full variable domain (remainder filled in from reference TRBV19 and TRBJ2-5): DGGITQSPKYLFRKEGQNVTLSCEQNLNHDAMYWYRQDPGQGLRLIYYSQIVNDFQKGDIAEGYSVSREKKESFPLTVTSAQKNPTAFYLCASSHRDSGTGRRQGTQYFGPGTRLLVL.

CDR3: CASSFRTTNEKLFF. The CDR3 nucleotides are TGTGCCAGCAGCTTTAGAACAACTAATGAAAAACTGTTTTTT. The chain couples TRBV7-9 to TRBJ1-4; D is unclear. Between the trimmed V and J ends, which lost 3 bases and 0 bases, there was a span of 5 bases. The CDR3 contains 14 residues. Germline loops: CDR1 SEHNR, CDR2 FQNEAQ (reference sequence).

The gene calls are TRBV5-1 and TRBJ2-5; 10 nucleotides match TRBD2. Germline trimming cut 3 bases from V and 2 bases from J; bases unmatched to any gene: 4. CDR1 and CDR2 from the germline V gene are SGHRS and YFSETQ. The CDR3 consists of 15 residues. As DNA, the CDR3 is TGCGCCAGCAGCTCGGGGGGACTAGCGCAAGAGACCCAGTACTTC. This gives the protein CASSSGGLAQETQYF. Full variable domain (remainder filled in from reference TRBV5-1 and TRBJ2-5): KAGVTQTPRYLIKTRGQQVTLSCSPISGHRSVSWYQQTPGQGLQFLFEYFSETQRNKGNFPGRFSGRQFSNSRSEMNVSTLELGDSALYLCASSSGGLAQETQYFGPGTRLLVL.

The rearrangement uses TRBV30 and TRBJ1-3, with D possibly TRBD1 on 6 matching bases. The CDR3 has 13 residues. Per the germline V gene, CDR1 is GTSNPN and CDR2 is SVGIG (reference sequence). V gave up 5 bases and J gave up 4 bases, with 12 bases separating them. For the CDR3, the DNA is TGTGCCTGGGCCGTAGACAGGGGAAACACCATATATTTT. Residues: CAWAVDRGNTIYF.

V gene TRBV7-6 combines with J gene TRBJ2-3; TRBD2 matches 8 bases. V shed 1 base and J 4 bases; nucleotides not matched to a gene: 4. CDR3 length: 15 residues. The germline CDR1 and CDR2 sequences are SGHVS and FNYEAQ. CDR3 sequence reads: CASSLEGRGADTQYF. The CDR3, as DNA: TGTGCCAGCAGCTTAGAGGGGCGGGGGGCAGATACGCAGTATTTT. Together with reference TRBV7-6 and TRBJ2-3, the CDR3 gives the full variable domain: GAGVSQSPRYKVTKRGQDVALRCDPISGHVSLYWYRQALGQGPEFLTYFNYEAQQDKSGLPNDRFSAERPEGSISTLTIQRTEQRDSAMYRCASSLEGRGADTQYFGPGTRLTVL.